This T cell receptor beta chain was retrieved from a study of shared clonotypes between healthy human individuals. About the research overall: The donor pool was made up of a couple of women and three men aged 18 to 49.

Original processing methods: ImmunoSEQ supplied junction-only sequences lacking quality scores, so filtering was different. Some clones are missing from TCRdb's copy, which holds only in-frame ones; the method was immunoSEQ multiplex PCR. The V and J calls and the clone size are those of that table, but D and trimming were determined from the DNA. Here the sample spans hundreds of thousands of clones, about 95% being singletons. Overall study findings and caveats: A small donor pool kept down the genetic and exposure-history diversity that was represented.

CDR3 length equals 13 residues. Trimming removed 3 bases from V and 3 bases from J, with 8 bases in between. The V gene's germline CDR1 is LNHDA and CDR2 SQIVND (reference sequence). A word on this clone: What it binds is not known.

The rearrangement joins TRBV19 to TRBJ1-2; D not certain. Sequencing was carried out using naive CD4+ T cells sorted from blood. As for subset: CD45RA+ positively selected. The TCR originated in a woman aged 25 to 39 in good health. CDR3 loop: CASSIGWYYGYTF. CDR3 bases: TGTGCCAGTAGTATTGGGTGGTACTATGGCTACACCTTC.